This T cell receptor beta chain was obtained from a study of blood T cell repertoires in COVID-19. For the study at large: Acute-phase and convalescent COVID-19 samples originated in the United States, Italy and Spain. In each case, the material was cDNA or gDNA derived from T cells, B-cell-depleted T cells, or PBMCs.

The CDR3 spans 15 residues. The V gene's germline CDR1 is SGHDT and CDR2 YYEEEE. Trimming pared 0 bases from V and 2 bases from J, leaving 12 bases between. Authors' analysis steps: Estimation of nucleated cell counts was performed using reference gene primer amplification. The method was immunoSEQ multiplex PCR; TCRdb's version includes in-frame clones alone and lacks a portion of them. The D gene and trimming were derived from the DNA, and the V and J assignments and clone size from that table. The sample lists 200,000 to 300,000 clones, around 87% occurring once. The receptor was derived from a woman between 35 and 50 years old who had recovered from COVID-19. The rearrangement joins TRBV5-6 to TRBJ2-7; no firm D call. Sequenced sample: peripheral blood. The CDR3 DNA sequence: TGTGCCAGCAGCTTGGATCCATTCCCAGCCTACGAGCAGTACTTC. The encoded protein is CASSLDPFPAYEQYF.